This T cell receptor (beta chain) was obtained from a study of blood T cell repertoires in COVID-19. Across the whole study: The United States, Italy and Spain were the sources of the acute and convalescent COVID-19 samples. PBMCs, B-cell-depleted T cells, or T cells provided the cDNA or gDNA that made up the material.

The CDR3 totals 13 residues. Germline assignment: CDR1 MNHNY and CDR2 SVGAGI (reference sequence). V lost 5 bases, J lost 0 bases, and 5 bases lay in between. Source study methods: How many nucleated cells were present was estimated from reference gene primer amplification. Assay: immunoSEQ multiplex PCR; the TCRdb copy retains only in-frame clones and omits some. V, J and clone size were drawn from that table, and D and trimming were deduced from the DNA. The sample shows some 380,000 clones, about 80% of them seen only once. The TCR sequence derives from a human donor with acute or convalescent COVID-19. The donor label of this sample is uncertain. V and J are TRBV6-6 and TRBJ1-5; no reliable D call. Sequences were obtained from peripheral blood. The CDR3 loop reads CASSLNSNQPQHF. CDR3 nucleotides: TGTGCCAGCAGTCTTAATAGCAATCAGCCCCAGCATTTT.